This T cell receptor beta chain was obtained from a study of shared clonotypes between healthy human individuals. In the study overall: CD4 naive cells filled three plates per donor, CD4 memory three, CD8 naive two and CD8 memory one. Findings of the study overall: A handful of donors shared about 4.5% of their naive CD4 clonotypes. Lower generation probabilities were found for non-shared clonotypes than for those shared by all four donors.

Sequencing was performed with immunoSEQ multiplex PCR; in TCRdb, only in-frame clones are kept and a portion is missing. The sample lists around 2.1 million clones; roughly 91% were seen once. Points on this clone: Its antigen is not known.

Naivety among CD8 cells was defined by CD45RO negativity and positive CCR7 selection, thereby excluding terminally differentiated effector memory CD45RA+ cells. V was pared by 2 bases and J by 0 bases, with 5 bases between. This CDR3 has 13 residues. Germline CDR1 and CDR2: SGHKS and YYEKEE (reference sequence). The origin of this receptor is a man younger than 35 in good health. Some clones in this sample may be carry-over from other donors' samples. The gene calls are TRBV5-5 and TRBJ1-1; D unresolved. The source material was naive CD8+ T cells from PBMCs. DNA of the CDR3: TGTGCCAGCAGCTTCATGCTGAACACTGAAGCTTTCTTT. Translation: CASSFMLNTEAFF.